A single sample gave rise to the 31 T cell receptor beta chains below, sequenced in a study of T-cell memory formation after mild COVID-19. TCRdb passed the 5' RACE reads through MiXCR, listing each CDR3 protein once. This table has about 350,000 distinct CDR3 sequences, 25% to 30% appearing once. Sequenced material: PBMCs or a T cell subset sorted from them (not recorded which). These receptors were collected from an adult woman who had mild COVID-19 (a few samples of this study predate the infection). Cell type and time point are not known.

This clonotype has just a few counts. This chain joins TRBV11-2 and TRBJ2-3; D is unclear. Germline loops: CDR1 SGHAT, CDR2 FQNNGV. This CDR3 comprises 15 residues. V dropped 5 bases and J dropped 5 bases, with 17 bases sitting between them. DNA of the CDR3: TGTGCCAGCAGCCACTGGGTGATATCGGAAGATACGCAGTATTTT. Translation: CASSHWVISEDTQYF.

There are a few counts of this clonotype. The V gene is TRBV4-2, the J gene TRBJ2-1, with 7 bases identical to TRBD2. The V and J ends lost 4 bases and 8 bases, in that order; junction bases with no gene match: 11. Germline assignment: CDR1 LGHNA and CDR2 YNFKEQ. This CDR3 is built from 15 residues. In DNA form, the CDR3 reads TGTGCCAGCAGCCCCTTTGCGGGAGTTTCTGATGAGCAGTTCTTC. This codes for CASSPFAGVSDEQFF.

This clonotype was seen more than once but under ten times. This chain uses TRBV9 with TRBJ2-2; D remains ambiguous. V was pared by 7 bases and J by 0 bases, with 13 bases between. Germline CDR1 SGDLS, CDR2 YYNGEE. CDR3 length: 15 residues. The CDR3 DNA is TGTGCCAGCCGAAGTACAGTTTCGAACACCGGGGAGCTGTTTTTT. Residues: CASRSTVSNTGELFF.

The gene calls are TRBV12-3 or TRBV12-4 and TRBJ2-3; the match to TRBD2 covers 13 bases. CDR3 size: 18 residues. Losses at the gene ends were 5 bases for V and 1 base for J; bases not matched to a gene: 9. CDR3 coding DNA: TGTGCCAGCAGTCAAACCTCCGGACTAGCGGGGGGCACAGATACGCAGTATTTT. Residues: CASSQTSGLAGGTDTQYF.

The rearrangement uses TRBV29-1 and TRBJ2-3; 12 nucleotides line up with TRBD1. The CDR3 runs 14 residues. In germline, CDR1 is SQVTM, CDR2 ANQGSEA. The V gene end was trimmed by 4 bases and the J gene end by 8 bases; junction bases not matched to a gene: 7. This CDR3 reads CSVVAGQGAGTQYF. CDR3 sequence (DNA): TGCAGCGTTGTGGCGGGACAGGGGGCTGGTACGCAGTATTTT.

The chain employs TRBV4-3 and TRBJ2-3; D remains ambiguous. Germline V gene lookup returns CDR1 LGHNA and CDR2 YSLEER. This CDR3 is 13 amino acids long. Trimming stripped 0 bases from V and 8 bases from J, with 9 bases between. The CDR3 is CASSQEPWVTQYF. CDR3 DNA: TGCGCCAGCAGCCAAGAGCCCTGGGTTACGCAGTATTTT.

The CDR3 is CATSRDRGDYEQYF. CDR3 in DNA: TGTGCCACCAGCAGAGATCGGGGGGACTACGAGCAGTACTTC. This chain connects TRBV15 to TRBJ2-7; 7 bases line up with TRBD2. The CDR3 runs 14 residues. The germline gives CDR1 LNHNV, CDR2 YYDKDF (reference sequence). V was clipped by 0 bases and J by 3 bases; unmatched bases: 2.

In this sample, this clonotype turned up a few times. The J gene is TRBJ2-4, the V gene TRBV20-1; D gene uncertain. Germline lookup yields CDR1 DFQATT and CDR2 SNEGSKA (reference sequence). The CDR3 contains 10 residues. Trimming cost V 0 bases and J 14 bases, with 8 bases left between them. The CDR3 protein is CSAREPVEYF. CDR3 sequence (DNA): TGCAGTGCTAGAGAGCCTGTAGAGTACTTC.

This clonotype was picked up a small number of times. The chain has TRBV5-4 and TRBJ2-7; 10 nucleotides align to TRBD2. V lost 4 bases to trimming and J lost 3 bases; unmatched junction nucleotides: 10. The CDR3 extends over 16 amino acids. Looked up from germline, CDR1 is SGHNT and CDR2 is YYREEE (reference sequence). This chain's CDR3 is CASSTDLAGVGYEQYF. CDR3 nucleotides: TGTGCCAGCAGCACCGACCTAGCGGGGGTGGGCTACGAGCAGTACTTC.

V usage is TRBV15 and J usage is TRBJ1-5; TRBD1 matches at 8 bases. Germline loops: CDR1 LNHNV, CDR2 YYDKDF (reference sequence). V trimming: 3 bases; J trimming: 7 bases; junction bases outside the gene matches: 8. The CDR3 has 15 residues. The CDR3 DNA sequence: TGTGCCACCAGCAGTAAAACAGGGGGTAAACAGCCCCAGCATTTT. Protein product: CATSSKTGGKQPQHF.

The DNA of the CDR3 is TGCAGCGTGGCCGTAGTGACGCCCTACAATGAGCAGTTCTTC. Its protein product is CSVAVVTPYNEQFF. The rearrangement uses TRBV29-1 and TRBJ2-1; D gene uncertain. Germline assignment: CDR1 SQVTM and CDR2 ANQGSEA. Trimming stripped 6 bases from V and 2 bases from J, with 14 bases between. The CDR3 runs to 14 residues.

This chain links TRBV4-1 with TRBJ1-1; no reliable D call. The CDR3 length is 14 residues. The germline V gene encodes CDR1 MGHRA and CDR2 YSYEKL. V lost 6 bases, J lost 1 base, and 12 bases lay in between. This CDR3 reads CASRKWAGNTEAFF. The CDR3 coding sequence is TGCGCCAGCAGAAAATGGGCAGGGAACACTGAAGCTTTCTTT.

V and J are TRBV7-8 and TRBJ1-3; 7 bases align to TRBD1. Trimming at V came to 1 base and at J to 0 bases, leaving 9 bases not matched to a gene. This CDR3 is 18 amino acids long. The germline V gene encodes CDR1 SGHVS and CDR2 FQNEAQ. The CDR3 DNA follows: TGTGCCAGCAGCTTAGGGATAGGGGGCGGGGGCTCTGGAAACACCATATATTTT. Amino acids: CASSLGIGGGGSGNTIYF.

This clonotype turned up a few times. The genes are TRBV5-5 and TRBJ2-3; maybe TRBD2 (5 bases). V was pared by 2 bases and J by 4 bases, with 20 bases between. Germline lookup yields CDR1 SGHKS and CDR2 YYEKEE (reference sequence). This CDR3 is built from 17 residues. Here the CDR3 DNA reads TGTGCCAGCAGCTTCGTCGTAGTGGGAGACGTATCAGATACGCAGTATTTT. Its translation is CASSFVVVGDVSDTQYF.

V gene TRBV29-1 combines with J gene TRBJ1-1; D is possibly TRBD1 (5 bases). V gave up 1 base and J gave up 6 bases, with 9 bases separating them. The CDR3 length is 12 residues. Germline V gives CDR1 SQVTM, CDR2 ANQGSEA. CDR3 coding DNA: TGCAGCGTTGAAGCAGGGTTCTCTGAAGCTTTCTTT. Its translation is CSVEAGFSEAFF.

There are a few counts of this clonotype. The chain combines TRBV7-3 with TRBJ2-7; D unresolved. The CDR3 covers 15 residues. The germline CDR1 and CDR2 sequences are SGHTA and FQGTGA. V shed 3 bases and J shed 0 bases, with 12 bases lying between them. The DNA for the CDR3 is TGTGCCAGCAGCTTCCCTGGGATTTACTCCTACGAGCAGTACTTC. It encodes CASSFPGIYSYEQYF.

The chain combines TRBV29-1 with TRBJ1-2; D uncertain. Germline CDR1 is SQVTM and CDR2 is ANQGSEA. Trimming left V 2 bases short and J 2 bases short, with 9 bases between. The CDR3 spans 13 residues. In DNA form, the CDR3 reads TGCAGCGTTGAAACGCAGGCAAACTATGGCTACACCTTC. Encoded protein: CSVETQANYGYTF.

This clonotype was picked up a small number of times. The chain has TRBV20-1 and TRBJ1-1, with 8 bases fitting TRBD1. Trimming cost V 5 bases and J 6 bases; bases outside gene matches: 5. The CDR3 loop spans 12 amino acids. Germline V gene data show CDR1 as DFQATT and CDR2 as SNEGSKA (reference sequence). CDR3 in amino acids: CSALTGASEAFF. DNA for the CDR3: TGCAGTGCTTTGACAGGGGCATCTGAAGCTTTCTTT.

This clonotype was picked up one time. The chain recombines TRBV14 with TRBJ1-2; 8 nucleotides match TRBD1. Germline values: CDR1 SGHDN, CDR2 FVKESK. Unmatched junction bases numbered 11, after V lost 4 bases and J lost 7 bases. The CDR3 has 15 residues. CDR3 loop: CASSLRTGSLSGYTF. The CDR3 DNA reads TGTGCCAGCAGCCTCCGGACAGGGTCATTGAGTGGCTACACCTTC.

The CDR3 coding sequence is TGTGCCAGCAGTTACTCTACCGGGGGAACCGAAGAGACCCAGTACTTC. This codes for CASSYSTGGTEETQYF. The chain employs TRBV6-5 and TRBJ2-5; maybe TRBD2 (6 bases). The ends were cut back, 0 bases at V and 3 bases at J, with 14 bases in the middle. This CDR3 comprises 16 residues. The germline CDR1 and CDR2 sequences are MNHEY and SVGAGI.

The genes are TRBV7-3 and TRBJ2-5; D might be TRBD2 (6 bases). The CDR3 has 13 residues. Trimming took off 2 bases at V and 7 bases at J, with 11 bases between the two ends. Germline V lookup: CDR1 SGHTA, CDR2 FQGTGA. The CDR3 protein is CASSLLGAGTQYF. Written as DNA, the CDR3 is TGTGCCAGCAGCTTACTAGGAGCGGGGACCCAGTACTTC.

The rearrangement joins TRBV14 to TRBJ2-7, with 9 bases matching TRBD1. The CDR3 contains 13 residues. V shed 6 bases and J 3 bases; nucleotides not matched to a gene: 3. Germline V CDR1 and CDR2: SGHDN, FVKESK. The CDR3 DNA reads TGTGCCAGCAGAAGACAGGGGGACTACGAGCAGTACTTC. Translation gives CASRRQGDYEQYF.

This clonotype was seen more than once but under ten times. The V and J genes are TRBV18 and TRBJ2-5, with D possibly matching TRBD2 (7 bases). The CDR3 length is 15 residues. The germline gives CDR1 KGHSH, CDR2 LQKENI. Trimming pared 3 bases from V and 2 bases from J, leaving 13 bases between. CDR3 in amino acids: CASSPGGGPQETQYF. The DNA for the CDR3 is TGTGCCAGCTCACCGGGAGGGGGGCCTCAAGAGACCCAGTACTTC.

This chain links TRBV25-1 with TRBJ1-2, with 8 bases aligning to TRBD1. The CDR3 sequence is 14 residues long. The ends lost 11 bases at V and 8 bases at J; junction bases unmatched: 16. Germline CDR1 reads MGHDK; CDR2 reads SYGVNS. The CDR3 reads CAAGFGGQGKGYTF. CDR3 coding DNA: TGTGCCGCCGGCTTCGGAGGACAGGGAAAAGGCTACACCTTC.

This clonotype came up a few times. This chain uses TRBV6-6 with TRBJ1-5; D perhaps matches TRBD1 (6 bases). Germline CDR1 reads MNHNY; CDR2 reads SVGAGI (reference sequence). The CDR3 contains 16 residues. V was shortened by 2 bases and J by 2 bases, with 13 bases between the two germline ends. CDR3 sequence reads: CASSYAGAEGNQPQHF. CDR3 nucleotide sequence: TGTGCCAGCAGTTACGCAGGGGCTGAGGGCAATCAGCCCCAGCATTTT.

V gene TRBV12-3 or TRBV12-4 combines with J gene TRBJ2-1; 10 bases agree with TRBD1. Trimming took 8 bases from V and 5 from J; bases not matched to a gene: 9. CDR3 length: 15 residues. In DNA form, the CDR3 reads TGTGCCAGCCGGGACTCGGGACAGGGGAACAATGAGCAGTTCTTC. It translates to CASRDSGQGNNEQFF.

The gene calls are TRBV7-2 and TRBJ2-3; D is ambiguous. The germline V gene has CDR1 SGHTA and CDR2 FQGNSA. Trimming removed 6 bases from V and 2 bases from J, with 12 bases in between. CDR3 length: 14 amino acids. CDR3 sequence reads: CASRYRPDTDTQYF. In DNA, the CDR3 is TGTGCCAGCAGATACAGACCCGACACAGATACGCAGTATTTT. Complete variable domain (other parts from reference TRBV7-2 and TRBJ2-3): GAGVSQSPSNKVTEKGKDVELRCDPISGHTALYWYRQSLGQGLEFLIYFQGNSAPDKSGLPSDRFSAERTGGSVSTLTIQRTQQEDSAVYLCASRYRPDTDTQYFGPGTRLTVL.

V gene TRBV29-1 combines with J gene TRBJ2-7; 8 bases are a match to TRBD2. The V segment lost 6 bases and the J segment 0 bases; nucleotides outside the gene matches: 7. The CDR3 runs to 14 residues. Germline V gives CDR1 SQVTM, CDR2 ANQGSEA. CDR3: CSVELADDSYEQYF. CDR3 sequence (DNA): TGCAGCGTCGAACTAGCGGATGACTCCTACGAGCAGTACTTC.

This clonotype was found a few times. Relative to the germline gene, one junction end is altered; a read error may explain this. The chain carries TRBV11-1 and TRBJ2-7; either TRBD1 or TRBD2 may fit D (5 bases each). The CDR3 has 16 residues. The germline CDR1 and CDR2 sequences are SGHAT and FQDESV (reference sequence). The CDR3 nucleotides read TGTGCCAGCAGCTTAGCCACCGGGGCCCATTCCTACGAGCGGTACTTC. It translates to CASSLATGAHSYERYF.

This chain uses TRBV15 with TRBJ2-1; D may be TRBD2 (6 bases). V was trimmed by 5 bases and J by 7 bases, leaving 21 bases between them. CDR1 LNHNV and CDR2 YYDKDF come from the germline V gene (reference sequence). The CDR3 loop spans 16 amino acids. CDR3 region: CATSGLLDGRGNEQFF. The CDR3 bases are TGTGCCACCAGCGGCCTTTTGGACGGGAGAGGGAATGAGCAGTTCTTC.

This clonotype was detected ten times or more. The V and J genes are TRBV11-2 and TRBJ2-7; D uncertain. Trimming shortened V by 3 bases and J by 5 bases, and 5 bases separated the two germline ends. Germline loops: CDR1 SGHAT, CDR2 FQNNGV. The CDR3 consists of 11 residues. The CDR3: CASSLAHEQYF. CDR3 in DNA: TGTGCCAGCAGCTTGGCCCACGAGCAGTACTTC.